Below are 14 T cell receptor beta chains sequenced from a single sample in a study of shared clonotypes between healthy human individuals (dated by TCRdb to about 2020). Library creation used the immunoSEQ multiplex PCR assay. Imported from immuneACCESS, the table was reduced by TCRdb to in-frame sequences with V and J called. These copies leave out some clones; in studies compared against another copy, an unresolved V gene accounts for under half, and the cause of the remainder is not known. For this sample there are more than 500,000 clones; 95% to 97% appear just once. The ten most abundant clones make up about 0.06% of the sample. The sequenced sample consisted of naive CD4+ T cells sorted from blood. What this sample's cell subset or site label stands for: CD45RA+ positively selected. The receptors were gathered from a woman aged 25 to 39 in good health.

The chain uses TRBV29-1 and TRBJ2-1, with 8 bases identical to TRBD1. CDR1 and CDR2 (germline): SQVTM, ANQGSEA. Trimming cost V 4 bases and J 6 bases; bases outside gene matches: 11. This CDR3 spans 15 amino acids. CDR3: CSVVGDRGNLNEQFF. CDR3 nucleotide sequence: TGCAGCGTTGTAGGAGACAGGGGAAACCTCAATGAGCAGTTCTTC.

The V call is TRBV4-1, the J call TRBJ2-7, with 8 bases matching TRBD1. The V gene end was trimmed by 4 bases and the J gene end by 2 bases; junction bases not matched to a gene: 4. Germline lookup yields CDR1 MGHRA and CDR2 YSYEKL. This CDR3 has 14 residues. Written as DNA, the CDR3 is TGCGCCAGCAGCCGGGGACAGGCGACCTACGAGCAGTACTTC. As protein: CASSRGQATYEQYF.

The chain employs TRBV29-1 and TRBJ2-5, with D perhaps matching TRBD2 (6 bases). The germline CDR1 and CDR2 sequences are SQVTM and ANQGSEA. This CDR3 has 14 amino acids. V gave up 3 bases and J gave up 4 bases, with 15 bases separating them. CDR3: CSVDGAGRGETQYF. The CDR3 region has the DNA TGCAGCGTTGATGGAGCCGGGCGGGGAGAGACCCAGTACTTC.

CDR3 sequence (DNA): TGTGCCAGTAAGAGGGGTAACACCGGGGAGCTGTTTTTT. It is translated as CASKRGNTGELFF. The gene calls are TRBV19 and TRBJ2-2; D tentatively fits TRBD1 or TRBD2 (5 bases each). Germline CDR1 reads LNHDA; CDR2 reads SQIVND (reference sequence). This CDR3 region has 13 residues. Trimming cost V 7 bases and J 2 bases, with 8 bases left between them.

This clone has a single count. Distinct nucleotide sequences in the sample also encode this CDR3. The chain links TRBV18 to TRBJ2-6, with a weak D call TRBD1 (6 bases). The CDR3 contains 15 residues. V lost 1 base and J lost 2, with 6 bases in between. CDR1 and CDR2 (germline): KGHSH, LQKENI. CDR3 amino acids: CASSPQGAGANVLTF. CDR3 nucleotide sequence: TGTGCCAGCTCACCACAGGGGGCTGGGGCCAACGTCCTGACTTTC.

The chain joins TRBV6-5 to TRBJ1-3, with D perhaps matching TRBD1 (5 bases). The CDR3 totals 14 residues. V lost 2 bases and J lost 0, with 5 bases in between. In germline, CDR1 is MNHEY, CDR2 SVGAGI. The CDR3 nucleotides are TGTGCCAGCAGTTACGACAGCTCTGGAAACACCATATATTTT. It translates to CASSYDSSGNTIYF.

The rearrangement links TRBV5-1 to TRBJ1-4, with 8 bases fitting TRBD1. Germline V CDR1 and CDR2: SGHRS, YFSETQ. The CDR3 has 15 amino acids. The V gene end was trimmed by 4 bases and the J gene end by 6 bases; junction bases not matched to a gene: 8. The CDR3 reads CASSLDRAGDEKLFF. CDR3 nucleotides: TGCGCCAGCAGCCTGGACAGGGCGGGAGATGAAAAACTGTTTTTT.

The V and J genes are TRBV6-5 and TRBJ1-2; the match to TRBD1 covers 9 bases. CDR1 MNHEY and CDR2 SVGAGI come from the germline V gene. The V gene end was trimmed by 5 bases and the J gene end by 5 bases; junction bases not matched to a gene: 9. This CDR3 is 15 amino acids long. The CDR3 coding sequence is TGTGCCAGCAGTCCTCTACAGGGGGCAGGGTATGGCTACACCTTC. Protein: CASSPLQGAGYGYTF.

The chain joins TRBV28 to TRBJ2-1; 8 bases map to TRBD2. V lost 5 bases, J lost 0 bases, and 6 bases stayed unmatched. CDR1 and CDR2 from the germline V gene are MDHEN and SYDVKM. The CDR3 runs 16 residues. CDR3 in amino acids: CASSVLSGSSYNEQFF. The CDR3 bases are TGTGCCAGCAGTGTCCTGAGCGGGAGCTCCTACAATGAGCAGTTCTTC.

The rearrangement joins TRBV15 to TRBJ1-1, with D possibly TRBD1 on 5 matching bases. The germline gives CDR1 LNHNV, CDR2 YYDKDF (reference sequence). V was pared by 0 bases and J by 4 bases, with 9 bases between. The CDR3 runs 14 residues. The CDR3: CATSRDRVVTEAFF. The DNA for the CDR3 is TGTGCCACCAGCAGAGACAGGGTGGTCACTGAAGCTTTCTTT.

The chain employs TRBV5-6 and TRBJ2-5; D is uncertain. The J call may be faulty, since TRBJ2-7 better matches the DNA end. There are 11 residues in the CDR3. Germline values: CDR1 SGHDT, CDR2 YYEEEE. This CDR3 reads CASSYLYEQYF. CDR3 sequence (DNA): TGTGCCAGCAGCTACCTGTACGAGCAGTACTTC.

This clone occurred once. The V call is TRBV27, the J call TRBJ1-3; TRBD1 agrees at 12 bases. CDR3 length equals 16 residues. V was pared by 5 bases and J by 5 bases, with 7 bases of the junction left unmatched. Germline V gene lookup returns CDR1 MNHEY and CDR2 SMNVEV (reference sequence). The CDR3 spells CASSPSGTGGRNTIYF. Here the CDR3 DNA reads TGTGCCAGCAGTCCTTCCGGGACAGGGGGCCGAAACACCATATATTTT.

The chain is built from TRBV12-5 and TRBJ2-1; weak D call: TRBD2 (5 bases). V dropped 1 base and J dropped 10 bases, with 11 bases sitting between them. The CDR3 spans 13 residues. Germline V gives CDR1 LGHNT, CDR2 FRNRAP. CDR3 DNA: TGTGCTAGTGGTTTGGGACTTCGCGGGGAGCAGTTCTTC. Its protein product is CASGLGLRGEQFF.

This clone occurred once. This chain uses TRBV6-6 with TRBJ1-1, with D unresolved. The CDR3 contains 14 residues. Trimming removed 0 bases from V and 1 base from J, with 6 bases in between. Germline-derived CDR1 and CDR2 are MNHNY and SVGAGI (reference sequence). CDR3 coding DNA: TGTGCCAGCAGTTACTCGAATAAGAACACTGAAGCTTTCTTT. Its protein product is CASSYSNKNTEAFF.